The rows below give T cell receptor beta chains drawn from one sample of a study of blood T cell repertoires in COVID-19. Only in-frame clones appear in the TCRdb table, and some are missing; sequencing was by immunoSEQ multiplex PCR. The sample has about 220,000 clones, 86% seen once; the top ten hold 3% to 4.5%. The sequencing input was PBMCs or T cells enriched from blood (not recorded which). The receptors originated from a woman between 40 and 55 years old with acute COVID-19. CDR3s include the opening cysteine and the closing phenylalanine or tryptophan. Fields, in order: V gene, J gene, clone size, D gene, CDR3 length, CDR3 DNA, CDR3 protein. A D gene is named only where the DNA matches it firmly. Clone size, where shown, is once, few, many, or a class for clones that have expanded.

TRBV4-3	TRBJ2-2	few	TRBD2	17	TGCGCCAGCAGCCAAGATCCCCCGGGGGGGCAAACCGGGGAGCTGTTTTTT	CASSQDPPGGQTGELFF
TRBV29-1	TRBJ1-1	-	TRBD1	14	TGCAGCGTTAGACCCGGGACAGTGAACACTGAAGCTTTCTTT	CSVRPGTVNTEAFF
TRBV29-1	TRBJ1-3	-	TRBD1	13	TGCAGCGTTGAAACAGGGGTGAGAAACACCATATATTTT	CSVETGVRNTIYF
TRBV27	TRBJ2-7	-	-	14	TGTGCCAGCAGTTACCGAGGTAACTCCTACGAGCAGTACTTC	CASSYRGNSYEQYF
TRBV24-1	TRBJ2-1	-	-	15	TGTGCCACCAGTGATCCTTCCGGGGACGGGGGAGAGCAGTTCTTC	CATSDPSGDGGEQFF
TRBV18	TRBJ2-3	-	TRBD2	15	TGTGCCAGCTCGCCCGGGACTAGCGGAACAGATACGCAGTATTTT	CASSPGTSGTDTQYF
TRBV15	TRBJ1-2	-	-	13	TGTGCCACCAGCGTACAGGGATGGCAGGGCTACACCTTC	CATSVQGWQGYTF
TRBV9	TRBJ1-1	-	-	13	TGTGCCAGCAGCCCAGGGGCGAACACTGAAGCTTTCTTT	CASSPGANTEAFF
TRBV2	TRBJ1-5	-	TRBD1	16	TGTGCCAGCAGCGAGGGAGAGACAGGGGCGAGTCAGCCCCAGCATTTT	CASSEGETGASQPQHF
TRBV11-3	TRBJ2-1	-	-	15	TGTGCCAGCAGCATCGGCGGGGAGCATTACAATGAGCAGTTCTTC	CASSIGGEHYNEQFF
TRBV2	TRBJ1-4	few	-	15	TGTGCCAGCAGGGGCAGCCGTGCAACTAATGAAAAACTGTTTTTT	CASRGSRATNEKLFF
TRBV7-9	TRBJ1-1	once	-	14	TGTGCCAGCATCCCGAGTAGACAGGTTCCTGAAGCTTTCTTT	CASIPSRQVPEAFF
TRBV19	TRBJ2-7	-	TRBD1	14	TGTGCCAGTAGTAGACAGGGGGACAGTCTCGAGCAGTACTTC	CASSRQGDSLEQYF
TRBV10-1	TRBJ1-1	-	-	16	TGCGCCAGCAGCGACCGGGCAGGGGCAGCGAACACTGAAGCTTTCTTT	CASSDRAGAANTEAFF
TRBV6-1	TRBJ1-5	-	-	15	TGTGCCAGCAGTGAGCAGGGGATCAGCAATCAGCCCCAGCATTTT	CASSEQGISNQPQHF
TRBV10-3	TRBJ1-1	-	TRBD1	14	TGTGCCATCAGCACCGGGACAGGGGGAACTGAAGCTTTCTTT	CAISTGTGGTEAFF
TRBV19	TRBJ1-2	-	TRBD1	15	TGTGCCAGTAAGGACCACTTGGGACAGATAAATGGCTACACCTTC	CASKDHLGQINGYTF
TRBV9	TRBJ2-1	-	-	14	TGTGCCAGCAGCGTAGTACCCCAGTTCAATGAGCAGTTCTTC	CASSVVPQFNEQFF
TRBV9	TRBJ2-1	once	TRBD2	16	TGTGCCAGCAGCGTAGATCCAGCGGGGGGGTACAATGAGCAGTTCTTC	CASSVDPAGGYNEQFF
TRBV5-1	TRBJ2-1	few	TRBD1	15	TGCGCCAGCAGCTTGGGGACAGGGCCCTACAATGAGCAGTTCTTC	CASSLGTGPYNEQFF
TRBV7-2	TRBJ1-2	-	-	12	TGTGCCAGCAGCTGGGGCCCCATCGGCTACACCTTC	CASSWGPIGYTF
TRBV27	TRBJ2-3	-	-	14	TGTGCCAGCAGGAGGGGAGGCCCCACAGATACGCAGTATTTT	CASRRGGPTDTQYF
TRBV29-1	TRBJ2-1	-	-	12	TGCAGCGTTGGGGCGGGGTACAATGAGCAGTTCTTC	CSVGAGYNEQFF
TRBV7-8	TRBJ2-1	-	-	18	TGTGCCAGCAGCTTGGGCTCCCCACAGGTGAGCTCCTACAATGAGCAGTTCTTC	CASSLGSPQVSSYNEQFF
TRBV30	TRBJ1-3	-	-	15	TGTGCCTGGAGGGAAGGACTGGTGGGAGGAAACACCATATATTTT	CAWREGLVGGNTIYF
TRBV12-3/TRBV12-4	TRBJ2-2	-	-	13	TGTGCCAGCAGTTTAGAGGGGGCCGGGGAGCTGTTTTTT	CASSLEGAGELFF
TRBV28	TRBJ2-1	-	-	16	TGTGCCAGCAGTTTAAGCACAGGGATGTTCTACAATGAGCAGTTCTTC	CASSLSTGMFYNEQFF
TRBV6-5	TRBJ2-7	-	TRBD1	13	TGTGCCAGCGCCCCCGACAGGGGGCAGAGGCAGTACTTC	CASAPDRGQRQYF
TRBV3-1/TRBV3-2	TRBJ2-2	-	-	17	TGTGCCAGCAGCCAAGAGTTGAGAACAGGGCCCACCGGGGAGCTGTTTTTT	CASSQELRTGPTGELFF
TRBV3-1/TRBV3-2	TRBJ1-4	-	-	14	TGTGCCAGCAGCCCCAGTGCAACTAATGAAAAACTGTTTTTT	CASSPSATNEKLFF
TRBV2	TRBJ2-3	once	TRBD2	16	TGTGCCAGCAGTGGGGGACTAGCGGGAAGCACAGATACGCAGTATTTT	CASSGGLAGSTDTQYF
TRBV28	TRBJ1-3	-	-	12	TGTGCCAGCAGTTGGTTCGGTAACACCATATATTTT	CASSWFGNTIYF
TRBV7-9	TRBJ1-2	-	TRBD1	15	TGTGCCAGCAGCCCGGCCGGAACAGGGGGCTATGGCTACACCTTC	CASSPAGTGGYGYTF
TRBV6-4	TRBJ2-2	few	-	14	TGTGCCAGCAGTGGCGAGGGGAACACCGGGGAGCTGTTTTTT	CASSGEGNTGELFF
TRBV5-1	TRBJ2-7	-	TRBD1	13	TGCGCCAGCCGGGGGGACAGGGGCCACGAGCAGTACTTC	CASRGDRGHEQYF
TRBV29-1	TRBJ1-1	-	TRBD1	16	TGCAGCGTTGAGGTGGCGGACAGGCCCCGGAACACTGAAGCTTTCTTT	CSVEVADRPRNTEAFF
TRBV5-1	TRBJ2-2	-	-	15	TGCGCCAGCAGCTTGAACCCAGCGAACACCGGGGAGCTGTTTTTT	CASSLNPANTGELFF
TRBV7-3	TRBJ1-1	many	-	13	TGTGCCAGCAGCTCTTCAGTGAACACTGAAGCTTTCTTT	CASSSSVNTEAFF
TRBV7-3	TRBJ2-1	-	TRBD1	12	TGTGCCAGCAGCCCGACAGGGGATGAGCAGTTCTTC	CASSPTGDEQFF
TRBV7-3	TRBJ1-1	-	-	13	TGTGCCAGCAGCTTATCTTTAAACACTGAAGCTTTCTTT	CASSLSLNTEAFF
TRBV14	TRBJ1-4	once	-	15	TGTGCCAGCAGCCAAGATCGGGCAACTAATGAAAAACTGTTTTTT	CASSQDRATNEKLFF